This T cell receptor beta chain was sequenced in a study of T cell changes during pregnancy in multiple sclerosis. Libraries were prepared by immunoSEQ multiplex PCR; TCRdb keeps only in-frame clonotypes and omits some of them. The sample includes about 75,000 clones, 89% seen only once; the top ten take about 1%. Germline-derived CDR1 and CDR2 are KGHSH and LQKENI. The CDR3 is 17 residues long. Between the trimmed V and J ends, which lost 3 bases and 0 bases, there was a span of 17 bases. The sequenced sample was peripheral blood, obtained in the first trimester of pregnancy. The rearrangement joins TRBV18 to TRBJ1-1; TRBD1 might be the D (5 bases). This TCR was recovered from a female donor in good health, enrolled as a control in a pregnancy study. The CDR3 nucleotides read TGTGCCAGCTCACCGTACCCGGGACTTGCAATGAACACTGAAGCTTTCTTT. This gives the protein CASSPYPGLAMNTEAFF.